This passage covers 5 T cell receptor beta chains from one sample sequenced in a study of T cells expressing NK-cell markers. Each CDR3 protein gets one entry in TCRdb, which reprocessed the 5' RACE reads and gives no DNA. In total, the table holds over 120,000 distinct CDR3 sequences. The specimen sequenced was blood T cells: a sorted CD56 or NKG2C T cell subset, CD4+ or CD8+ T cells, or bulk PBMC T cells (not recorded which). These receptor sequences come from a man aged 18 to 30 in good health.

V and J are TRBV29-1 and TRBJ2-5; without DNA, the TCRdb call of TRBD2 cannot be checked. The CDR3 loop spans 13 amino acids. Germline lookup yields CDR1 SQVTM and CDR2 ANQGSEA. CDR3: CSVIPGGQETQYF.

The chain joins TRBV4-3 to TRBJ2-7; absent DNA, TCRdb's TRBD1 call cannot be checked. Germline CDR1 LGHNA, CDR2 YSLEER. The CDR3 consists of 15 residues. The CDR3 region is CASSQVGTGTYEQYF.

This chain connects TRBV13 to TRBJ2-7; TCRdb names TRBD2, which stays unverified in the absence of DNA. Looked up from germline, CDR1 is PRHDT and CDR2 is FYEKMQ (reference sequence). This CDR3 has 15 residues. The CDR3 loop is CASSLVGTSRGEQYF. The complete variable domain, with remaining parts taken from reference TRBV13 and TRBJ2-7, reads AAGVIQSPRHLIKEKRETATLKCYPIPRHDTVYWYQQGPGQDPQFLISFYEKMQSDKGSIPDRFSAQQFSDYHSELNMSSLELGDSALYFCASSLVGTSRGEQYFGPGTRLTVT.

The chain's CDR3 is CASSPAGTGSYNEQFF. This sequence joins TRBV3-1 and TRBJ2-1; checking the TCRdb D call of TRBD1 is not possible without DNA. This CDR3 contains 16 residues. CDR1 and CDR2 from the germline V gene are LGHDT and YNNKEL (reference sequence).

The chain recombines TRBV7-3 with TRBJ2-1; the TCRdb D gene call, TRBD2, has no DNA to confirm it. Germline lookup yields CDR1 SGHTA and CDR2 FQGTGA. This CDR3 contains 16 residues. The CDR3 protein is CASSSEEGGSYNEQFF.